A few counts support the clone carrying this T cell receptor beta chain. The data are from a study of blood T cell repertoires in COVID-19. From germline, CDR1 is SGDLS and CDR2 YYNGEE. V lost 7 bases and J lost 4; bases outside the gene matches: 8. There are 15 residues in the CDR3. Under the authors' procedure: Nucleated cell counts were estimated from reference gene primer amplification. Sequencing used immunoSEQ multiplex PCR; TCRdb keeps in-frame clones, though not all of them. Clone size and V and J calls were adopted from that table, with D and trimming inferred from the DNA. The table records roughly 82,000 clones, around 82% of them present only once.

Input material: peripheral blood. This clonotype originated in a man in his fifties or sixties with acute or convalescent COVID-19. The rearrangement joins TRBV9 to TRBJ2-2, with TRBD2 matching over 9 bases. CDR3 sequence reads: CASGRTSDGTGELFF. CDR3 bases: TGTGCCAGCGGGAGGACTAGCGATGGCACCGGGGAGCTGTTTTTT.